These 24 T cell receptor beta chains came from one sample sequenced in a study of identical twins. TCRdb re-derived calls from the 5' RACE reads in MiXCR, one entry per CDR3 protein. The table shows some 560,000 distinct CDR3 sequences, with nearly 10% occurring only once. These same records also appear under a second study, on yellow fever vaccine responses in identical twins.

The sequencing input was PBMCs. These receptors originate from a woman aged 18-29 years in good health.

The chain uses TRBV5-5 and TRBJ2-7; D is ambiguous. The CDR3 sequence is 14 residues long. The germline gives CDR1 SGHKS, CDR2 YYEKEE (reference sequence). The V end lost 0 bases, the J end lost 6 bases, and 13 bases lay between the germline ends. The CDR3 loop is CASSLVSGRIEQYF. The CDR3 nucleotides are TGTGCCAGCAGCTTGGTGTCAGGTCGGATCGAGCAGTACTTC.

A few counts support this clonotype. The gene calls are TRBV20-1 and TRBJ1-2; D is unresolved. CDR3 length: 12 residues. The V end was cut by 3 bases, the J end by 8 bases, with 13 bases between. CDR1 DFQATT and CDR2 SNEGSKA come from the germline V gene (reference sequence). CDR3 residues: CSASREEWGYTF. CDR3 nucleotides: TGCAGTGCTAGCCGGGAAGAGTGGGGCTACACCTTC.

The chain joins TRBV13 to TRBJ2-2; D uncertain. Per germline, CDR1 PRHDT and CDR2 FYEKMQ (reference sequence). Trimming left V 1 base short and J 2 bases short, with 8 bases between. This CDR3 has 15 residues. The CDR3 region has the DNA TGTGCCAGCAGCTTAGAGGTGACTAACACCGGGGAGCTGTTTTTT. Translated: CASSLEVTNTGELFF.

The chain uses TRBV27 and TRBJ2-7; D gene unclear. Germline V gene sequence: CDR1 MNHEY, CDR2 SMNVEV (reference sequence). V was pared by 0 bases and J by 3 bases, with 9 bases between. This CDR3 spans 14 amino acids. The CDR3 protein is CASSLSLLDYEQYF. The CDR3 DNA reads TGTGCCAGCAGTTTATCCCTACTGGACTACGAGCAGTACTTC.

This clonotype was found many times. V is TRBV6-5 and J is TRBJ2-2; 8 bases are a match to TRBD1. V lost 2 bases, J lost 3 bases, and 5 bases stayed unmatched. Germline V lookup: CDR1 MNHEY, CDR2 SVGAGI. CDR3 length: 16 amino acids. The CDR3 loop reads CASSYRDRMYTGELFF. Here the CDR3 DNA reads TGTGCCAGCAGTTACCGGGACAGGATGTACACCGGGGAGCTGTTTTTT.

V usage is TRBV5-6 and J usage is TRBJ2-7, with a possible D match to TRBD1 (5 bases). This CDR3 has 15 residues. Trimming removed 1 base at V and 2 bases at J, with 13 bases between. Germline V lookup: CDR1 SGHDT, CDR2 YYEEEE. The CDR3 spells CASSLQGMMAYEQYF. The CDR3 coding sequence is TGTGCCAGCAGCTTGCAGGGAATGATGGCCTACGAGCAGTACTTC. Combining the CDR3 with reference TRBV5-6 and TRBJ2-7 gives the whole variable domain DAGVTQSPTHLIKTRGQQVTLRCSPKSGHDTVSWYQQALGQGPQFIFQYYEEEERQRGNFPDRFSGHQFPNYSSELNVNALLLGDSALYLCASSLQGMMAYEQYFGPGTRLTVT.

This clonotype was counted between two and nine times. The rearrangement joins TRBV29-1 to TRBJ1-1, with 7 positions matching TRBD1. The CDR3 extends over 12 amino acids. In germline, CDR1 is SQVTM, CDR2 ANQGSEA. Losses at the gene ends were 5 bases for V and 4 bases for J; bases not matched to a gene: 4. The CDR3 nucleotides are TGCAGCGTTCTACAGGGGTCCACTGAAGCTTTCTTT. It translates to CSVLQGSTEAFF.

CDR3 loop: CASSLEVGAGETQYF. The CDR3 DNA sequence: TGTGCCAGCAGCTTAGAGGTCGGGGCGGGAGAGACCCAGTACTTC. This sequence joins TRBV7-6 and TRBJ2-5; tentatively, D is TRBD1 or TRBD2 (5 bases each). Looked up from germline, CDR1 is SGHVS and CDR2 is FNYEAQ. V gave up 1 base and J gave up 4 bases, with 13 bases separating them. This CDR3 has 15 amino acids.

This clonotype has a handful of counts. The CDR3 loop is CASSLKVGSETYEQYF. The CDR3 nucleotides are TGTGCCAGCAGCTTAAAAGTCGGCAGCGAAACCTACGAGCAGTACTTC. This chain joins TRBV11-2 and TRBJ2-7; D gene uncertain. V dropped 2 bases and J dropped 2 bases, with 16 bases sitting between them. The CDR3 covers 16 residues. The germline CDR1 and CDR2 sequences are SGHAT and FQNNGV.

CDR3 loop: CASSFGYQPQHF. The CDR3, as DNA: TGTGCCAGCAGTTTTGGCTATCAGCCCCAGCATTTT. This rearrangement joins TRBV12-3 or TRBV12-4 to TRBJ1-5; no reliable D call. V lost 3 bases, J lost 5 bases, and 5 bases lay in between. This CDR3 contains 12 residues.

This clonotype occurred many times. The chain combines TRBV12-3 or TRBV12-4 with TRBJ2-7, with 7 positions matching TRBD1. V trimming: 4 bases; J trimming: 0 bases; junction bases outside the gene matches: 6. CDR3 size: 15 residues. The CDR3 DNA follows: TGTGCCAGCAGTTCAGACAGGGAATCCTCCTACGAGCAGTACTTC. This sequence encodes CASSSDRESSYEQYF.

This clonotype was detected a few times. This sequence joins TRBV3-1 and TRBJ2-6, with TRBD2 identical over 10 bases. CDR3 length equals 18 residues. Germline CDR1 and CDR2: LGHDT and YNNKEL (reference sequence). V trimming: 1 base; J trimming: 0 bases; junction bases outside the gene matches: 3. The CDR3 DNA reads TGTGCCAGCAGCCAAGGGGGACTAGCGCTCTCTGGGGCCAACGTCCTGACTTTC. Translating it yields CASSQGGLALSGANVLTF.

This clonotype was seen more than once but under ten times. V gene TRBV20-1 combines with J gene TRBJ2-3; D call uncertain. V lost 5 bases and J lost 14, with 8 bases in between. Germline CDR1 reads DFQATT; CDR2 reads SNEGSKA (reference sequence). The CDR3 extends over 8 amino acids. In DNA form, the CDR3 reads TGCAGTGCTCAGGACGCGTATTTT. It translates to CSAQDAYF.

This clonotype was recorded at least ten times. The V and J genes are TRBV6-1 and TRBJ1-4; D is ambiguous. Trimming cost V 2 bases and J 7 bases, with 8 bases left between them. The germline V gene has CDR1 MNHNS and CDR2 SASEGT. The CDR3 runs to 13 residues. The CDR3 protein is CASSEWTVEKLFF. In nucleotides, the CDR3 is TGTGCCAGCAGTGAATGGACGGTTGAAAAACTGTTTTTT.

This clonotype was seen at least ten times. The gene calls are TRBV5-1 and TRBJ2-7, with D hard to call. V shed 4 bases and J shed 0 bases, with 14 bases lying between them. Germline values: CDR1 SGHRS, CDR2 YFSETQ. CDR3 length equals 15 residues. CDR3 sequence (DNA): TGCGCCAGCAGCGCCTCCCCATCTAGCTCCTACGAGCAGTACTTC. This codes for CASSASPSSSYEQYF. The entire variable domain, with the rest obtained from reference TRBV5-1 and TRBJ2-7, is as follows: KAGVTQTPRYLIKTRGQQVTLSCSPISGHRSVSWYQQTPGQGLQFLFEYFSETQRNKGNFPGRFSGRQFSNSRSEMNVSTLELGDSALYLCASSASPSSSYEQYFGPGTRLTVT.

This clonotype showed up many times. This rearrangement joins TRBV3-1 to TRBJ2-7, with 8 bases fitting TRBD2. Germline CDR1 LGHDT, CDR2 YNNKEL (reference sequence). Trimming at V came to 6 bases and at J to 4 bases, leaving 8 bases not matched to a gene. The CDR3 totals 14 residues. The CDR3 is CASRASGGLYEQYF. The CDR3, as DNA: TGTGCCAGCAGGGCCAGCGGGGGTCTTTACGAGCAGTACTTC.

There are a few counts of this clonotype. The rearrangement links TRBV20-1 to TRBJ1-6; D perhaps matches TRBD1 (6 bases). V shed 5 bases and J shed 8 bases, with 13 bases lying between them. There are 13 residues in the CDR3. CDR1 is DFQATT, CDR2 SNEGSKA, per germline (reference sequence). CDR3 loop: CSAWDKGDSPLHF. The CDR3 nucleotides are TGCAGTGCTTGGGATAAGGGGGATTCACCCCTCCACTTT.

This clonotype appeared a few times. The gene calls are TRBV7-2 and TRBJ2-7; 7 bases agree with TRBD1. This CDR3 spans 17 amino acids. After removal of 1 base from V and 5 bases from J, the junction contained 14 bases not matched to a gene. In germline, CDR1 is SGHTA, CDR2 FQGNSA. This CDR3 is CASSLVGPTQGYHEQYF. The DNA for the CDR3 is TGTGCCAGCAGCTTAGTTGGCCCAACACAGGGGTATCACGAGCAGTACTTC. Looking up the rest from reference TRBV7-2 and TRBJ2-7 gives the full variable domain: GAGVSQSPSNKVTEKGKDVELRCDPISGHTALYWYRQSLGQGLEFLIYFQGNSAPDKSGLPSDRFSAERTGGSVSTLTIQRTQQEDSAVYLCASSLVGPTQGYHEQYFGPGTRLTVT.

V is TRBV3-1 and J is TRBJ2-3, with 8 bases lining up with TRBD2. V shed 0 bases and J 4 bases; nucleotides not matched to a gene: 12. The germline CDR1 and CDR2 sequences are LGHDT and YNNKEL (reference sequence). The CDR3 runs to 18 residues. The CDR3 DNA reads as TGTGCCAGCAGCCAAGAACGGGAGGGAAGAGTTTTTGCAGATACGCAGTATTTT. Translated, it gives CASSQEREGRVFADTQYF.

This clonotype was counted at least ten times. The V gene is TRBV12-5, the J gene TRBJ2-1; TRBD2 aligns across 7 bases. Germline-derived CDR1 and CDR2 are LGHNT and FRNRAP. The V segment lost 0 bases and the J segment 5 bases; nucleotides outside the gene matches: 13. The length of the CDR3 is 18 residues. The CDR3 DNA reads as TGTGCTAGTGGTTTGGTACGAGGGACTAATAAGAAAGACAATGAGCAGTTCTTC. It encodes CASGLVRGTNKKDNEQFF.

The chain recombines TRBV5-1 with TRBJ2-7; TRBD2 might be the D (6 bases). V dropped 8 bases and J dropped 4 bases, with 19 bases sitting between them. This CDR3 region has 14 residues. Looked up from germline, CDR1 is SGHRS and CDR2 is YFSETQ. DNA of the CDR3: TGCGCCAGGCACCCGGGAGCGCCTTCTTACGAGCAGTACTTC. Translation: CARHPGAPSYEQYF.

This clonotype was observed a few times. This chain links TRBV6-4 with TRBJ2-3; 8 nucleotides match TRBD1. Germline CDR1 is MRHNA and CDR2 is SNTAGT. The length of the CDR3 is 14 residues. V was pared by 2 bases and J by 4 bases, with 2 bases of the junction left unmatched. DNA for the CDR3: TGTGCCAGCAGTGACGTGACAGGGGCAGATACGCAGTATTTT. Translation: CASSDVTGADTQYF.

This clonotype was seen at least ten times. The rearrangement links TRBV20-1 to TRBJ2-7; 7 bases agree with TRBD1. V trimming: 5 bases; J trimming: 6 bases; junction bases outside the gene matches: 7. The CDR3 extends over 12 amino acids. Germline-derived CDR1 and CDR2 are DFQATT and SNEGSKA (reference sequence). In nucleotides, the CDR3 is TGCAGTGCTGAAACAGGGGTAGGCGAGCAGTACTTC. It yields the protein CSAETGVGEQYF.

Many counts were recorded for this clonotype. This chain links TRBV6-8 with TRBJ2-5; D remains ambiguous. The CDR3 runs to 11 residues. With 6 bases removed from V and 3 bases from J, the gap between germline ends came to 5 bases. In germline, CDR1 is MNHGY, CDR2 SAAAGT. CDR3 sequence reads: CASRKKETQYF. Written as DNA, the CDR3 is TGTGCCAGCAGGAAGAAAGAGACCCAGTACTTC.